The rows below give T cell receptor beta chains drawn from one sample of a study of T cells in Graves' hyperthyroidism and ophthalmopathy. MiXCR, applied by TCRdb to the multiplex PCR reads, yields one record per CDR3 protein. The sample has about 530,000 distinct CDR3 sequences; about a sixth are singletons. The sequenced sample consisted of blood. These receptors were collected from a woman between 18 and 29 years old with Graves' ophthalmopathy. Each CDR3 is given without its conserved first and last residue. The D gene is left open where the match is weak.

TRBJ2-2 TRBV5-1 TRBD2 ASSLARLAGAAGELF
TRBJ2-2 TRBV4-2 - ASSTHVGGENRNTGELF
TRBJ1-2 TRBV30 TRBD1 AWTRTGDSGYT
TRBJ2-5 TRBV12-3/TRBV12-4 TRBD2 ASSLAGTSEGRY
TRBJ1-2 TRBV9 TRBD1 ASSVRTLGTGDSGYGYT
TRBJ1-1 TRBV12-3/TRBV12-4 - ASSGVQRNTEAF
TRBJ1-1 TRBV20-1 - SARDPVGLLNTEAF
TRBJ1-2 TRBV27 - ASRVQGRSKGYT
TRBJ1-4 TRBV5-1 - ASSSPPGGANEKLF
TRBJ1-2 TRBV27 TRBD1 ASSSGGGGYGYT
TRBJ1-1 TRBV18 TRBD1 ASSPPGQPMNTEAF
TRBJ2-7 TRBV25-1 TRBD1 ASSDSDRGYEQY
TRBJ1-5 TRBV6-2/TRBV6-3 - ASSYPTDSANQPQH
TRBJ1-5 TRBV28 TRBD1 ASRDGTGEGQPQH
TRBJ2-1 TRBV11-1 TRBD2 ASSLERERGDEQF
TRBJ1-3 TRBV20-1 - SAHRSNSGNTIY
TRBJ1-2 TRBV7-9 - ASSARGTAGDGYT
TRBJ1-1 TRBV27 - ASSLQGSPEAF
TRBJ2-3 TRBV6-1 TRBD2 ATDPILSGSGSTDTQY
TRBJ2-3 TRBV7-9 - ASSRGGNTDTQY
TRBJ2-7 TRBV3-1 TRBD1 ASSTDRGLYEQY
TRBJ1-2 TRBV6-1 - ASSEEGGRVGYT
TRBJ2-5 TRBV20-1 TRBD1 SAGTGRTWQETQY
TRBJ2-1 TRBV5-1 TRBD2 ASSPPSGIEQF
TRBJ2-1 TRBV30 TRBD1 AWSGGQVTHEQF
TRBJ2-1 TRBV28 - ASSLSSGLYNEQF
TRBJ2-1 TRBV11-2 TRBD2 ASSFLAGTYNEQF
TRBJ2-3 TRBV10-2 - ASSEVGVTDTQY
TRBJ2-3 TRBV6-5 - ASSDVTDTQC
TRBJ2-3 TRBV12-3/TRBV12-4 TRBD2 ASSLGGSIDTQY
TRBJ2-3 TRBV7-6 TRBD2 ASSLGLAGDQY
TRBJ2-7 TRBV20-1 - SAMGLADLYEQY
TRBJ2-2 TRBV7-3 TRBD2 ASSLIPSGGIGELF
TRBJ1-1 TRBV4-1 - ASSLGGKNTEAF
TRBJ2-2 TRBV6-4 TRBD2 ASSSSGATGELF
TRBJ2-7 TRBV27 - ASSLAFGNEQY
TRBJ1-5 TRBV29-1 - SAALGGHGNQPQH
TRBJ1-1 TRBV6-1 - ATGGLGAEAF
TRBJ1-4 TRBV5-6 TRBD1 ASSWGQTTNEKLF